The 9 T cell receptor beta chains in this list originate from one sample, sequenced in a study of cytomegalovirus exposure and HLA in healthy donors (dated by TCRdb to the late 2010s). The library relied on the immunoSEQ multiplex PCR assay. For the multiplex PCR, a mixture combining 60 forward primers for TCR Vbeta segments and 13 reverse primers for TCR Jbeta segments was used. Not all clones reach the TCRdb copy of this immuneACCESS table, which keeps in-frame sequences only. Checked studies attribute under half of the gap to unresolved V genes and leave the rest unexplained. The sample contains 85,000 to 110,000 clones, 60% to 80% of them found a single time. The ten largest clones capture 4% of the sample. The source material was PBMCs. All receptors derive from a man aged 50 to 59 in good health and CMV-seropositive.

This sequence joins TRBV27 and TRBJ2-1; 9 nucleotides line up with TRBD2. With 3 bases clipped from V and 6 bases from J, the junction kept 9 bases outside the gene matches. Germline V gives CDR1 MNHEY, CDR2 SMNVEV (reference sequence). The CDR3 has 16 amino acids. Here the CDR3 reads CASSFWASGNRNEQFF. CDR3 DNA sequence: TGTGCCAGCAGTTTCTGGGCTAGCGGGAATCGCAATGAGCAGTTCTTC.

This chain uses TRBV6-4 with TRBJ2-7; 7 bases map to TRBD2. This CDR3 has 13 amino acids. Losses at the gene ends were 0 bases for V and 12 bases for J; bases not matched to a gene: 8. Germline V gene lookup returns CDR1 MRHNA and CDR2 SNTAGT. The CDR3 is CASSDSESGIRYF. The CDR3 DNA sequence: TGTGCCAGCAGTGACTCGGAAAGCGGGATTAGGTACTTC.

This chain connects TRBV7-9 to TRBJ2-1; maybe TRBD1 (6 bases). Germline V gives CDR1 SEHNR, CDR2 FQNEAQ (reference sequence). CDR3 length equals 13 residues. Trimming cost V 2 bases and J 6 bases, with 8 bases left between them. CDR3 sequence reads: CASSLTGRNEQFF. The CDR3 nucleotides are TGTGCCAGCAGCTTAACAGGGCGCAATGAGCAGTTCTTC. The entire variable domain, with the rest obtained from reference TRBV7-9 and TRBJ2-1, is as follows: DTGVSQNPRHKITKRGQNVTFRCDPISEHNRLYWYRQTLGQGPEFLTYFQNEAQLEKSRLLSDRFSAERPKGSFSTLEIQRTEQGDSAMYLCASSLTGRNEQFFGPGTRLTVL.

This chain connects TRBV15 to TRBJ2-5; no firm D call. CDR1 and CDR2 (germline): LNHNV, YYDKDF (reference sequence). The CDR3 runs to 12 residues. V was clipped by 1 base and J by 9 bases, with 9 bases between them. Written as DNA, the CDR3 is TGTGCCACCAGCAGAGGCCCCAGGCCCCAGTACTTC. It yields the protein CATSRGPRPQYF.

The rearrangement joins TRBV10-3 to TRBJ2-1; 13 positions agree with TRBD2. The CDR3 has 15 amino acids. In germline, CDR1 is ENHRY, CDR2 SYGVKD. Trimming took 4 bases from V and 7 from J; bases not matched to a gene: 4. CDR3 region: CAISGLAGGTNEQFF. The CDR3 coding sequence is TGTGCCATCAGTGGACTAGCGGGAGGTACGAATGAGCAGTTCTTC.

This rearrangement joins TRBV28 to TRBJ1-2; 12 positions agree with TRBD1. The CDR3 spans 17 residues. CDR1 and CDR2 from the germline V gene are MDHEN and SYDVKM. The trim removed 6 bases at V and 4 bases at J, leaving 12 bases unmatched. The CDR3, as DNA: TGTGCCAGCAGAGACACTACCGGGACAGGGGGCCTCTATGGCTACACCTTC. Its protein product is CASRDTTGTGGLYGYTF.

This clone has only one observation. The V and J genes are TRBV6-6 and TRBJ1-2; 7 bases agree with TRBD1. CDR1 is MNHNY, CDR2 SVGAGI, per germline (reference sequence). With 2 bases clipped from V and 4 bases from J, the junction kept 4 bases outside the gene matches. The CDR3 totals 14 residues. Written as DNA, the CDR3 is TGTGCCAGCAGTTACGGGACAGAGCTCTATGGCTACACCTTC. This sequence encodes CASSYGTELYGYTF.

CDR3 sequence: CASSQTGGHLGQPQHF. The CDR3 nucleotides read TGTGCCAGCAGTCAGACAGGGGGCCACTTAGGGCAGCCCCAGCATTTT. The chain joins TRBV28 to TRBJ1-5; 10 nucleotides match TRBD1. V shed 5 bases and J 7 bases; nucleotides not matched to a gene: 11. The CDR3 spans 16 residues. Germline assignment: CDR1 MDHEN and CDR2 SYDVKM.

The chain joins TRBV5-4 to TRBJ2-2, with D hard to call. The germline gives CDR1 SGHNT, CDR2 YYREEE (reference sequence). The CDR3 spans 14 residues. V dropped 0 bases and J dropped 1 base, with 4 bases sitting between them. In DNA, the CDR3 is TGTGCCAGCAGCTTGGTCATGAACACCGGGGAGCTGTTTTTT. Its translation: CASSLVMNTGELFF.